The clone carrying this T cell receptor beta chain is categorized as medium-sized. Its antigen is still unknown. This record belongs to a study of cytomegalovirus exposure and HLA in healthy donors. Germline CDR1 MNHEY, CDR2 SMNVEV (reference sequence). The CDR3 is 14 amino acids. V lost 3 bases and J 3 bases, leaving 11 bases between the germline ends. Vbeta (60) and Jbeta (13) primers were used in the PCR. Sequencing was performed with immunoSEQ multiplex PCR; in TCRdb, only in-frame clones are kept and a portion is missing. The sample contains about 120,000 clones, about 79% of which appear only once. At sampling all donors were nominally healthy, likely with unrecorded immune exposures. Study conclusions and caveats: According to the study, around 160 TCR beta chains were cytomegalovirus-associated. A highly shared variant cluster was judged a likely technical artifact. Information on immune exposure was restricted to one variable (CMV serostatus).

The chain is built from TRBV27 and TRBJ1-1; TRBD1 is a possible D gene (5 bases). This clonotype originated in a man aged 18 to 30 in good health and CMV-seronegative. Material for sequencing was PBMCs. The CDR3 loop is CASSFGGLHTEAFF. CDR3 bases: TGTGCCAGCAGTTTCGGGGGACTGCACACTGAAGCTTTCTTT.